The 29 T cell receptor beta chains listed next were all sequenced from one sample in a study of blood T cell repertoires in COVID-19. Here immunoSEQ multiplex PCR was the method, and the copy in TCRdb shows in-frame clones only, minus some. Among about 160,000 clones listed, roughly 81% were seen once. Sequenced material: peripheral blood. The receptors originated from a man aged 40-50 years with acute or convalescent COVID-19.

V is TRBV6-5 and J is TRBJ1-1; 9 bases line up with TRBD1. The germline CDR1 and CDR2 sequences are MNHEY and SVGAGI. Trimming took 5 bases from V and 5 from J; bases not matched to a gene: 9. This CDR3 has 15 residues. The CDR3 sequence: CASSNTDRGWTEAFF. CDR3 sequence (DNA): TGTGCCAGCAGTAATACTGACAGGGGGTGGACTGAAGCTTTCTTT.

CDR3 region: CASKSRANTEAFF. CDR3 in DNA: TGTGCCAGCAAGTCCAGGGCTAACACTGAAGCTTTCTTT. The gene calls are TRBV7-6 and TRBJ1-1; TRBD1 is a possible D gene (5 bases). In germline, CDR1 is SGHVS, CDR2 FNYEAQ. V was cut by 7 bases and J by 2 bases, with 11 bases left in between. The CDR3 is 13 amino acids.

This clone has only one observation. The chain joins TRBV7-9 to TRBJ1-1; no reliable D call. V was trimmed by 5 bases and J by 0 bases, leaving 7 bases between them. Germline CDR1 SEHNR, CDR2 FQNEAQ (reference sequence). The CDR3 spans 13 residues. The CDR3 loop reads CASSPPLNTEAFF. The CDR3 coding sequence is TGTGCCAGCAGCCCTCCCTTGAACACTGAAGCTTTCTTT.

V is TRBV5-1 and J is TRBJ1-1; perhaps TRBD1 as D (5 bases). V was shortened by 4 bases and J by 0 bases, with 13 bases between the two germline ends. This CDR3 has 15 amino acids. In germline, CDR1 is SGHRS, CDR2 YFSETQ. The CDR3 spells CASSLAGMVNTEAFF. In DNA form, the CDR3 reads TGCGCCAGCAGCCTCGCAGGGATGGTGAACACTGAAGCTTTCTTT.

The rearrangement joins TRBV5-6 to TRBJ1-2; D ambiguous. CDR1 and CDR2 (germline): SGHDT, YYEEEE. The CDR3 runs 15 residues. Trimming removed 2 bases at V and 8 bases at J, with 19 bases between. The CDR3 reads CASSLSIRGPEGYTF. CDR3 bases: TGTGCCAGCAGCTTATCAATTAGAGGCCCGGAGGGCTACACCTTC.

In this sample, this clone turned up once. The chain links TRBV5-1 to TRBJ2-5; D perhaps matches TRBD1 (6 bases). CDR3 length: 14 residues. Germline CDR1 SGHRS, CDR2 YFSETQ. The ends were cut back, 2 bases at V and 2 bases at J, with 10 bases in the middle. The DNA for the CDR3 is TGCGCCAGCAGCTTATCAGGACAGCAAGAGACCCAGTACTTC. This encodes CASSLSGQQETQYF.

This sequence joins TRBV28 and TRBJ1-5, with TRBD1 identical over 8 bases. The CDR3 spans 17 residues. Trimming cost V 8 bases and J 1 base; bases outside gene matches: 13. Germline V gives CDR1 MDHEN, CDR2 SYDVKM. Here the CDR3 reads CASSLTTGGISNQPQHF. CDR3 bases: TGTGCCAGCTCCCTCACTACAGGGGGGATAAGCAATCAGCCCCAGCATTTT. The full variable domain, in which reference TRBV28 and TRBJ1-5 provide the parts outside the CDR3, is DVKVTQSSRYLVKRTGEKVFLECVQDMDHENMFWYRQDPGLGLRLIYFSYDVKMKEKGDIPEGYSVSREKKERFSLILESASTNQTSMYLCASSLTTGGISNQPQHFGDGTRLSIL.

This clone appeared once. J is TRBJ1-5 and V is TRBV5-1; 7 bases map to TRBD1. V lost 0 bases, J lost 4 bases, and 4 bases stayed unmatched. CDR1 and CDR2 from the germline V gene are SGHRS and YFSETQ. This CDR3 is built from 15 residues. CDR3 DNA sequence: TGCGCCAGCAGCTTGGGGACAGGAGCGAATCAGCCCCAGCATTTT. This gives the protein CASSLGTGANQPQHF.

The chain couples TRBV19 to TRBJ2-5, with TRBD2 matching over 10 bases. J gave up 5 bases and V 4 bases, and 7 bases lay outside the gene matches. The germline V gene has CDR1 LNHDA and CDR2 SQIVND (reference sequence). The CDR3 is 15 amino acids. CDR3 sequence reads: CASSTGSGGMETQYF. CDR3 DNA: TGTGCCAGTAGTACGGGTAGCGGGGGGATGGAGACCCAGTACTTC.

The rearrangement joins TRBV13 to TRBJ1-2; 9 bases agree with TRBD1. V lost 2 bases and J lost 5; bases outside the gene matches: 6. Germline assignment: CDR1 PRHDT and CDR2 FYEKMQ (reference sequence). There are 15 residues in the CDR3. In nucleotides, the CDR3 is TGTGCCAGCAGCTTAACGGGACAGGGAACATATGGCTACACCTTC. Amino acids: CASSLTGQGTYGYTF.

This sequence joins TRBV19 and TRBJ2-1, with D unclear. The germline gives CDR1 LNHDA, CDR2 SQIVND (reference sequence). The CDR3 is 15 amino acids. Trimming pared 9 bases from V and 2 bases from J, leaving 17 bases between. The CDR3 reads CASSVPSRPYNEQFF. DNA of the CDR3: TGTGCCAGCAGCGTCCCATCGAGGCCCTACAATGAGCAGTTCTTC.

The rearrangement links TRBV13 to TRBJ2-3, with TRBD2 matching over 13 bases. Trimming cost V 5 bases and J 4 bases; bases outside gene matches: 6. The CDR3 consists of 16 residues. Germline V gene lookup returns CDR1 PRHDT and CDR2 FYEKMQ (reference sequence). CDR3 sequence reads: CASSPPTSGGSDTQYF. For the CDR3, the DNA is TGTGCCAGCAGCCCTCCGACTAGCGGGGGGTCAGATACGCAGTATTTT.

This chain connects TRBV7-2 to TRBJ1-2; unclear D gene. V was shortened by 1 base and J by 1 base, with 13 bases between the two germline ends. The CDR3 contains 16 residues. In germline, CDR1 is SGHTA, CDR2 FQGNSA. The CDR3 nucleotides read TGTGCCAGCAGCTTAGGGAGTCAGAACCTTAACTATGGCTACACCTTC. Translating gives CASSLGSQNLNYGYTF.

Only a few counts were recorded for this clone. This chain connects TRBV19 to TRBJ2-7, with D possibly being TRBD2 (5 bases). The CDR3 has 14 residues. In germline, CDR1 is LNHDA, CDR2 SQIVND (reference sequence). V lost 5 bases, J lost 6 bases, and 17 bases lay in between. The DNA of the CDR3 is TGTGCCAGTAGTCCCGGAGGAGTCGGAGGCGAGCAGTACTTC. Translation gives CASSPGGVGGEQYF.

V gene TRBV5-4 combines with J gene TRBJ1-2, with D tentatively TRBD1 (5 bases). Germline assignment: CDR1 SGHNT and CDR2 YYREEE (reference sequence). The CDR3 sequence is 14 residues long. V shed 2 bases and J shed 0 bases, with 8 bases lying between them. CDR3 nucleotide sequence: TGTGCCAGCAGCTTTAGGGGTTCTAACTATGGCTACACCTTC. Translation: CASSFRGSNYGYTF. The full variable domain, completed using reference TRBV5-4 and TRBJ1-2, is ETGVTQSPTHLIKTRGQQVTLRCSSQSGHNTVSWYQQALGQGPQFIFQYYREEENGRGNFPPRFSGLQFPNYSSELNVNALELDDSALYLCASSFRGSNYGYTFGSGTRLTVV.

The CDR3 nucleotides are TGTGCCAGCAGCTTTTCGGGCAGGGAACCCCCCAATGAGCAGTTCTTC. It is translated as CASSFSGREPPNEQFF. The chain couples TRBV11-1 to TRBJ2-1, with a possible D match to TRBD1 (5 bases). The CDR3 length is 16 residues. The ends were cut back, 3 bases at V and 6 bases at J, with 18 bases in the middle. The germline V gene has CDR1 SGHAT and CDR2 FQDESV (reference sequence). Combining the CDR3 with reference TRBV11-1 and TRBJ2-1 gives the whole variable domain EAEVAQSPRYKITEKSQAVAFWCDPISGHATLYWYRQILGQGPELLVQFQDESVVDDSQLPKDRFSAERLKGVDSTLKIQPAELGDSAMYLCASSFSGREPPNEQFFGPGTRLTVL.

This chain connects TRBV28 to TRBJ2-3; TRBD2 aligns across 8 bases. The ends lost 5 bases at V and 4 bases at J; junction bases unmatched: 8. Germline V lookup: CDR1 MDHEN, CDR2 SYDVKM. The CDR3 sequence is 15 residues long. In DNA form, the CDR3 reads TGTGCCAGCAGTCCCCGGACTAGCAACCCAGATACGCAGTATTTT. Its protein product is CASSPRTSNPDTQYF.

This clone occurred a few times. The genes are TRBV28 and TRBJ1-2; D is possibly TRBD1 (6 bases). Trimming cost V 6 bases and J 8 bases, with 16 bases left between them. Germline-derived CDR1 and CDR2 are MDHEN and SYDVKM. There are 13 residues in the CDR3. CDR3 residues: CASSTGTINGYTF. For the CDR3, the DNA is TGTGCCAGCAGCACCGGGACAATAAACGGCTACACCTTC.

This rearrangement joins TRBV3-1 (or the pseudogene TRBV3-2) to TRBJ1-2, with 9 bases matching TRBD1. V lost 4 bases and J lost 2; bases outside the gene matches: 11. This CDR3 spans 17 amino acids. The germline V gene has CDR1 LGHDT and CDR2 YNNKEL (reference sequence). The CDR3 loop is CASSPLGQGALNYGYTF. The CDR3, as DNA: TGTGCCAGCAGCCCGTTGGGACAGGGCGCATTAAACTATGGCTACACCTTC.

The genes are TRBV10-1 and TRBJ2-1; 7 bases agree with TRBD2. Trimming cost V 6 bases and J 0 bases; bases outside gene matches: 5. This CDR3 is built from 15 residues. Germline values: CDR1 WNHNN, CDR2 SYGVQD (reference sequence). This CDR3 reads CASRPWGGSYNEQFF. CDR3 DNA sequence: TGCGCCAGCAGGCCTTGGGGGGGCTCCTACAATGAGCAGTTCTTC.

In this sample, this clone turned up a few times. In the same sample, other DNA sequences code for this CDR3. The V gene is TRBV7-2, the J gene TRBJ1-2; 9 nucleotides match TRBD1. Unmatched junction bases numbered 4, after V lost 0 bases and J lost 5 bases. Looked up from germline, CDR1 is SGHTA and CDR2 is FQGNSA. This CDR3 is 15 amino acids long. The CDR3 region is CASSLAGTGLYGYTF. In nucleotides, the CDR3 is TGTGCCAGCAGCTTAGCCGGGACAGGGCTATATGGCTACACCTTC.

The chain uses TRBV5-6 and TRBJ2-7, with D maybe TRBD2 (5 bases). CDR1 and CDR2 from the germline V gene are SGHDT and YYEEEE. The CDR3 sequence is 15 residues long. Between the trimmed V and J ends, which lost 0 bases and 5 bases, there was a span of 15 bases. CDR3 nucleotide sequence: TGTGCCAGCAGCTTGGTTGTAGGACCCGGGGACGAGCAGTACTTC. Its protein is CASSLVVGPGDEQYF.

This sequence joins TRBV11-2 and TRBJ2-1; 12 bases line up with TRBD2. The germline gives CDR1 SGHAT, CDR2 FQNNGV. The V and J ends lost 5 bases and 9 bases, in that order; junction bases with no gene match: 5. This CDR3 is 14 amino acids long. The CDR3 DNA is TGTGCCAGCAGCACCTCTAGCGGGGGGGGTGAGCAGTTCTTC. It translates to CASSTSSGGGEQFF.

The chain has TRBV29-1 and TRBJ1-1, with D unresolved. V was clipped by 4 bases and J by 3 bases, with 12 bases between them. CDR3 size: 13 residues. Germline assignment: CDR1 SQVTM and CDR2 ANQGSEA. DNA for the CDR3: TGCAGCGTTGCTGTCACAGTCGACACTGAAGCTTTCTTT. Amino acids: CSVAVTVDTEAFF.

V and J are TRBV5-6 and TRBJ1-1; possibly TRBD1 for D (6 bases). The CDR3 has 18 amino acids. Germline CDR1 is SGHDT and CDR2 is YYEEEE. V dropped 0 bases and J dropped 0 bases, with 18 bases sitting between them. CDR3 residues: CASSLGLGAGPMNTEAFF. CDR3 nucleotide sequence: TGTGCCAGCAGCTTGGGTTTGGGGGCAGGACCGATGAACACTGAAGCTTTCTTT.

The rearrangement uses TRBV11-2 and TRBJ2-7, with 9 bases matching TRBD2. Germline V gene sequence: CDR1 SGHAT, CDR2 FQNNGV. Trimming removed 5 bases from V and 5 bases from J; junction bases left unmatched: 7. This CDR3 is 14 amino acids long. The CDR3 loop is CASSPYSGGNEQYF. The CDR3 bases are TGTGCCAGCAGCCCCTATAGCGGGGGTAACGAGCAGTACTTC. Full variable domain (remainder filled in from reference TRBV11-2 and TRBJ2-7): EAGVAQSPRYKIIEKRQSVAFWCNPISGHATLYWYQQILGQGPKLLIQFQNNGVVDDSQLPKDRFSAERLKGVDSTLKIQPAKLEDSAVYLCASSPYSGGNEQYFGPGTRLTVT.

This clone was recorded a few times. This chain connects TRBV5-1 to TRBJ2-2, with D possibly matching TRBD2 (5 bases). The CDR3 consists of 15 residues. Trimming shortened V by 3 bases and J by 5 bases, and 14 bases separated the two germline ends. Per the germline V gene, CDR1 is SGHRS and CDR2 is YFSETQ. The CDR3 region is CASSSRAAETGELFF. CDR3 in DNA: TGCGCCAGCAGCTCACGAGCGGCAGAGACCGGGGAGCTGTTTTTT.

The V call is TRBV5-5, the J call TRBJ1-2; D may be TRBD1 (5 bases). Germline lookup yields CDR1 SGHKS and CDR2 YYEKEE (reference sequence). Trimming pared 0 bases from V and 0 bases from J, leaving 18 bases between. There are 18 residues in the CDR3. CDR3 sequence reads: CASSLVGGRGPSNYGYTF. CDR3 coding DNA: TGTGCCAGCAGCTTGGTAGGCGGAAGGGGTCCCTCTAACTATGGCTACACCTTC.

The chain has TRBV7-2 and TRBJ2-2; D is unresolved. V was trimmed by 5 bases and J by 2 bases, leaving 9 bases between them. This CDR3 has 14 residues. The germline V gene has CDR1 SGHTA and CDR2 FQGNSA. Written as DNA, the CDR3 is TGTGCCAGCAGCCTACCGGTAAACACCGGGGAGCTGTTTTTT. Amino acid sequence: CASSLPVNTGELFF.